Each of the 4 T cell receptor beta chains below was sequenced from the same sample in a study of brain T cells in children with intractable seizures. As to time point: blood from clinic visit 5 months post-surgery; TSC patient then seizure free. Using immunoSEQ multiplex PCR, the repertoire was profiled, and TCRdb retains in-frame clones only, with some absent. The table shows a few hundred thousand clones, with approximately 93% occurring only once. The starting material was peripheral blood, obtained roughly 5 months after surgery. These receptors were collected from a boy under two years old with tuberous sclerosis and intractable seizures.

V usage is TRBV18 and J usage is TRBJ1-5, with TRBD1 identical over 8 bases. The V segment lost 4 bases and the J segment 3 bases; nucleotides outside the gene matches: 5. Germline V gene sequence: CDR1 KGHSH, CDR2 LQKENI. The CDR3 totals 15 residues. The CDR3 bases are TGTGCCAGCTCACAGGGACAGGAGAACAATCAGCCCCAGCATTTT. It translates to CASSQGQENNQPQHF.

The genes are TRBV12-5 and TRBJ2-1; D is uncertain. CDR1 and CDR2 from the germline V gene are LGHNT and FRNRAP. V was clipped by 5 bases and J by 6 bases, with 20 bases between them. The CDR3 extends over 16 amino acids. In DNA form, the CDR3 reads TGTGCTAGTGGTCCCCTGGGCACGGAGTATTCCAATGAGCAGTTCTTC. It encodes CASGPLGTEYSNEQFF.

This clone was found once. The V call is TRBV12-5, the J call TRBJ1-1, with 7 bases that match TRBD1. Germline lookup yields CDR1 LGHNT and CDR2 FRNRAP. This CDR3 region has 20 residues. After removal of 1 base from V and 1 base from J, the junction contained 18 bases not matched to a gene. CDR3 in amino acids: CASGLATAVWGQTWNTEAFF. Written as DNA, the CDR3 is TGTGCTAGTGGTTTGGCTACCGCAGTGTGGGGACAGACTTGGAACACTGAAGCTTTCTTT.

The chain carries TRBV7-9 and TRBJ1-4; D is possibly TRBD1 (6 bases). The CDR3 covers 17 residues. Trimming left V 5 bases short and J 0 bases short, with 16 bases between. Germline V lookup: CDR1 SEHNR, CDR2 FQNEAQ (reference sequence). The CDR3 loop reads CASSRQTGSATNEKLFF. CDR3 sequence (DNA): TGTGCCAGCAGCCGACAGACAGGTTCAGCAACTAATGAAAAACTGTTTTTT.